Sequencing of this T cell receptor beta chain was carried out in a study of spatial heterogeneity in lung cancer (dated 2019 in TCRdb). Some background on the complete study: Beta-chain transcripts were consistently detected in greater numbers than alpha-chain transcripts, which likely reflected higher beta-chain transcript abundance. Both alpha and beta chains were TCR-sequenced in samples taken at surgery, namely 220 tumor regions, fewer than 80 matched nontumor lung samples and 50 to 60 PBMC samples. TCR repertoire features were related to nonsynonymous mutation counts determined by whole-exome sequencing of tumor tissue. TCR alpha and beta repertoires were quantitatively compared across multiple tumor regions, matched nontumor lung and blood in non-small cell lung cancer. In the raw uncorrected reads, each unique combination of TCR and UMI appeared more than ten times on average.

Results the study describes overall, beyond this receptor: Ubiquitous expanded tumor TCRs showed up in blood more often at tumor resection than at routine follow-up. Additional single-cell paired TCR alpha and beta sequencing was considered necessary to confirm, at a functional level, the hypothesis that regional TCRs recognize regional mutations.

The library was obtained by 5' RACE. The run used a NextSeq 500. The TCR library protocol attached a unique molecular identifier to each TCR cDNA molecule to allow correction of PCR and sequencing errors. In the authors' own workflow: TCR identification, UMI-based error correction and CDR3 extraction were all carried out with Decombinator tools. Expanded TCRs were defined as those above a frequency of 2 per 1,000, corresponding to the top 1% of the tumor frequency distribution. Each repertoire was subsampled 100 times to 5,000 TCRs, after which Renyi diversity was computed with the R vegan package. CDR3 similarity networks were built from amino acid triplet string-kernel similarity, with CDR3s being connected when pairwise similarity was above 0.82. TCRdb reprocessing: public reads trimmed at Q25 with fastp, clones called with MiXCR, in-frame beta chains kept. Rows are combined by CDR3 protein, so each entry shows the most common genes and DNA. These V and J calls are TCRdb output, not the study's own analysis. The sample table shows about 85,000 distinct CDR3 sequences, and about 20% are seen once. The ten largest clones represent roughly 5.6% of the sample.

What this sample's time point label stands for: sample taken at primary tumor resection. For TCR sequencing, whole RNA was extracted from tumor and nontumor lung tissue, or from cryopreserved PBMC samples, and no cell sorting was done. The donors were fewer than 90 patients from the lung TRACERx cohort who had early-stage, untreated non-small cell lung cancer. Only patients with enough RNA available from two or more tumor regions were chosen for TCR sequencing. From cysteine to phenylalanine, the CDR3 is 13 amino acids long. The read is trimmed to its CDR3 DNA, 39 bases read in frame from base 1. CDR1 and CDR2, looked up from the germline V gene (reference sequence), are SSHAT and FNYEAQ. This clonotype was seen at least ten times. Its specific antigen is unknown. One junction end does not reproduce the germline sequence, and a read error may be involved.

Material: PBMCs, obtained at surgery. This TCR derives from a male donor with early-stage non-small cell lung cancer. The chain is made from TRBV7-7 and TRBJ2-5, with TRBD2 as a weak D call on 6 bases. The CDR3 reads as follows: CASSSGLQGAQYF. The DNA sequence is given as TGTGCTAGCAGCTCGGGACTGCAAGGGGCCCAGTACTTC.